The 28 T cell receptor beta chains reported below all come from one sample, sequenced in a study of esophageal squamous cell carcinoma under preoperative chemotherapy. TCRdb processed the PCR reads anew with MiXCR; each CDR3 protein has one entry. The sample records over 25,000 distinct CDR3 sequences, approximately 55% being singletons. Described time point: after preoperative PTX-NDP chemotherapy. This sample was gathered from a patient given preoperative chemotherapy. The receptors derive from a human donor with esophageal squamous cell carcinoma. The donor label of this sample is uncertain.

The genes are TRBV7-8 and TRBJ2-2; 9 positions match TRBD2. J lost 6 bases, V lost 3 bases, and 5 bases had no gene match. There are 15 residues in the CDR3. CDR1 SGHVS and CDR2 FQNEAQ come from the germline V gene. Here the CDR3 reads CASSFGLAYAGELFF. Here the CDR3 DNA reads TGTGCCAGCAGCTTTGGACTAGCGTACGCCGGGGAGCTGTTTTTT.

This clonotype is medium-sized in the sample. The J gene is TRBJ2-5, the V gene TRBV7-3, with 8 bases that match TRBD2. The DNA matches TRBJ2-7 better at its end, which makes the J call doubtful. The CDR3 has 14 residues. CDR1 is SGHTA and CDR2 is FQGTGA in the germline V gene. CDR3 sequence: CASSLLGLVGEQYF. CDR3 DNA sequence: TGTGCCAGCAGCTTATTGGGACTAGTGGGCGAGCAGTACTTC.

The J gene is TRBJ2-4, the V gene TRBV7-2; 8 bases map to TRBD2. The CDR3 totals 14 residues. Germline assignment: CDR1 SGHTA and CDR2 FQGNSA. This CDR3 is CAGRGGRDKDTQYF. The CDR3 DNA reads as TGTGCGGGGCGCGGGGGGCGCGACAAAGACACCCAGTACTTC.

This clonotype was seen repeatedly, ten times or more. V is TRBV14 and J is TRBJ2-7, with D uncertain. From germline, CDR1 is SGHDN and CDR2 FVKESK. The V and J ends lost 1 base and 4 bases respectively, with 8 bases between them. The CDR3 consists of 13 residues. The CDR3 loop is CASSQVRAYEQYF. The CDR3 DNA sequence: TGTGCCAGCAGCCAAGTAAGAGCGTACGAGCAGTACTTC.

The chain recombines TRBV6-1 with TRBJ2-4; D is perhaps TRBD2 (6 bases). In germline, CDR1 is MNHNS, CDR2 SASEGT. The CDR3 spans 14 residues. The CDR3 DNA follows: TGTGCGGGGAGCGGGCGGGGAGGCCAAAACATTCAGTACTTC. It specifies CAGSGRGGQNIQYF.

This clonotype appeared many times. This chain links TRBV11-2 with TRBJ2-4; 10 positions agree with TRBD1. The trim removed 4 bases at V and 5 bases at J, leaving 5 bases unmatched. Per the germline V gene, CDR1 is SGHAT and CDR2 is FQNNGV. The CDR3 sequence is 15 residues long. CDR3 DNA: TGTGCCAGCAGCTCCCGACAGGGGGCGGAAAACATTCAGTACTTC. Protein product: CASSSRQGAENIQYF.

This clonotype was found a few times. It is unclear where the CDR3 begins or ends on the DNA, so no DNA is shown, and the CDR3 is as TCRdb lists it. The genes are TRBV7-5 and TRBJ2-2. TRBV7-5 constitutes a pseudogene. The CDR3 contains 17 residues when both ends are counted. This CDR3 is CISVPEAKRHLTGELFF.

The chain is built from TRBV7-8 and TRBJ2-4; D is uncertain. The CDR3 length is 16 residues. CDR1 is SGHVS, CDR2 FQNEAQ, per germline. With 5 bases removed from V and 13 bases from J, the gap between germline ends came to 27 bases. CDR3 residues: CASSNPALWPRNMQYF. The CDR3 nucleotides are TGTGCCAGCAGCAACCCGGCGCTGTGGCCCAGAAATATGCAGTACTTC.

The chain joins TRBV7-2 to TRBJ2-3; D is tentatively TRBD1 or TRBD2 (6 bases each). The DNA matches TRBJ2-7 better at its end, which makes the J call doubtful. The CDR3 runs to 15 residues. Germline CDR1 SGHTA, CDR2 FQGNSA. The CDR3 loop reads CASSLGPGAQDTQYF. The CDR3, as DNA: TGTGCCAGCAGCTTAGGGCCGGGGGCCCAGGATACGCAGTACTTC.

The rearrangement joins TRBV7-3 to TRBJ2-4, with D perhaps being TRBD1 or TRBD2 (5 bases each). The CDR3 totals 17 residues. CDR1 and CDR2 (germline): SGHTA, FQGTGA. Trimming cost V 5 bases and J 13 bases, with 30 bases left between them. In DNA form, the CDR3 reads TGTGCCAGCAGCCGCAAACCGGGGCGGTGGGCCAAAAACACGCAGTACTTC. It translates to CASSRKPGRWAKNTQYF.

Worth noting for this clonotype: A read error may be the cause here, since a much bigger clone is one base away. Here the CDR3 DNA reads TGTGCTAGCAGCTTAGGGGCCGGGACTAGCGGCACCTACGAGCAGTTCTTC. Amino acid sequence: CASSLGAGTSGTYEQFF. The chain links TRBV7-7 to TRBJ2-1, with 11 bases fitting TRBD2. This CDR3 spans 17 amino acids. Germline lookup yields CDR1 SSHAT and CDR2 FNYEAQ (reference sequence).

V and J are TRBV12-3 or TRBV12-4 and TRBJ2-1; no clear D. The CDR3 length is 11 residues. V lost 4 bases to trimming and J lost 10 bases, with 8 bases between them. CDR3 protein: CASSSPYEQFF. The CDR3 DNA sequence: TGTGCCAGCAGTTCTCCCTACGAGCAGTTCTTC.

Regarding this clonotype: The germline gene is not matched at one end of the junction; a read error may be the cause. The genes are TRBV7-2 and TRBJ2-1; 11 nucleotides match TRBD2. From germline, CDR1 is SGHTA and CDR2 FQGNSA. The CDR3 sequence is 18 residues long. CDR3: CASSSPIAGGVSYDEQFF. CDR3 nucleotides: TGTGCCAGCAGCTCGCCTATAGCGGGGGGGGTCAGCTACGATGAGCAGTTCTTT.

The chain combines TRBV5-1 with TRBJ2-3; TRBD2 matches 8 bases. V lost 2 bases, J lost 1 base, and 3 bases stayed unmatched. This CDR3 spans 15 amino acids. Germline V gives CDR1 SGHRS, CDR2 YFSETQ. The CDR3 coding sequence is TGCGCCAGCAGCTTATCGCGGGGGGGCACAGATACGCAGTATTTT. It is translated as CASSLSRGGTDTQYF.

The chain combines TRBV7-8 with TRBJ2-7, with D unresolved. This CDR3 has 15 residues. Trimming removed 3 bases from V and 0 bases from J, with 12 bases in between. Germline V gene data show CDR1 as SGHVS and CDR2 as FQNEAQ. CDR3 DNA sequence: TGTGCCAGCAGCTTTTTAGGTGGCAGCTCCTACGAGCAGTACTTC. Translation: CASSFLGGSSYEQYF.

The V and J genes are TRBV6-5 and TRBJ1-1; 8 nucleotides align to TRBD1. The CDR3 has 14 amino acids. The germline V gene has CDR1 MNHEY and CDR2 SVGAGI. V was clipped by 4 bases and J by 1 base; unmatched bases: 2. The CDR3 DNA follows: TGTGCCAGCAGTTTCGGGACAGGGAACACTGAAGCTTTCTTT. Translated, it gives CASSFGTGNTEAFF.

The CDR3 sequence is CASSRDRVIFYEQFF. CDR3 bases: TGTGCCAGCAGCCGAGACAGGGTCATTTTCTACGAGCAGTTCTTC. This sequence joins TRBV11-2 and TRBJ2-1; TRBD1 aligns across 7 bases. This CDR3 is built from 15 residues. CDR1 and CDR2 from the germline V gene are SGHAT and FQNNGV. The ends lost 5 bases at V and 10 bases at J; junction bases unmatched: 14. Full variable domain (remainder filled in from reference TRBV11-2 and TRBJ2-1): EAGVAQSPRYKIIEKRQSVAFWCNPISGHATLYWYQQILGQGPKLLIQFQNNGVVDDSQLPKDRFSAERLKGVDSTLKIQPAKLEDSAVYLCASSRDRVIFYEQFFGPGTRLTVL.

This chain connects TRBV7-2 to TRBJ2-3; D is possibly TRBD2 (7 bases). Looked up from germline, CDR1 is SGHTA and CDR2 is FQGNSA. The CDR3 spans 17 residues. V was pared by 3 bases and J by 5 bases, with 21 bases between. The CDR3 DNA sequence: TGTGCCAGCAGCTTGGGGGCCGGGGGGCGTAATGGAGATACGCAGTATTTT. This sequence encodes CASSLGAGGRNGDTQYF.

This clonotype was seen once. This sequence joins TRBV7-3 and TRBJ2-5; 16 nucleotides match TRBD2. Germline loops: CDR1 SGHTA, CDR2 FQGTGA. This CDR3 has 17 residues. V trimming: 5 bases; J trimming: 3 bases; junction bases outside the gene matches: 6. CDR3 nucleotides: TGTGCCAGCAGCCCAGGGACTAGCGGGGGGGCCGAAGAGACCCAGTACTTC. Translation: CASSPGTSGGAEETQYF.

The chain recombines TRBV10-3 with TRBJ2-1, with D unresolved. Trimming took off 0 bases at V and 6 bases at J, with 9 bases between the two ends. Germline loops: CDR1 ENHRY, CDR2 SYGVKD. The CDR3 runs 14 residues. The CDR3 is CAISESDSPNEQFF. The CDR3 DNA follows: TGTGCCATCAGTGAGTCAGACTCACCCAATGAGCAGTTCTTC.

Concerning this clonotype itself: The CDR3 end shows no conserved phenylalanine or tryptophan, and so a read error is likely. No DNA is shown, since the ends of the CDR3 on it are uncertain; the CDR3 is the one TCRdb lists. The chain couples TRBV7-7 to TRBJ2-5; TRBD2, the D gene given by the table, was not confirmed from the DNA. 16 amino acids form the CDR3, both terminal residues included. CDR1 is SSHAT and CDR2 is FNYEAQ in the germline V gene (reference sequence). The CDR3 region is CASSSLAGGVEESRFS.

This clonotype was observed once. The CDR3 ends on some other residue instead of the conserved phenylalanine or tryptophan, so this is likely a read error. It is unclear where the CDR3 begins or ends on the DNA, so no DNA is shown, and the CDR3 is as TCRdb lists it. This chain connects TRBV11-3 to TRBJ2-5. Counting both end residues, the CDR3 totals 13 amino acids. Per germline, CDR1 SGHNT and CDR2 YENEEA. The chain's CDR3 is CAGCSLGSETRYS.

The V and J genes are TRBV12-3 or TRBV12-4 and TRBJ1-2, with TRBD1 matching over 8 bases. There are 14 residues in the CDR3. V lost 1 base and J lost 8; bases outside the gene matches: 6. The CDR3 DNA reads TGTGCCAGCAGTTTAGACAGGGGGAAAACGGGCTACACCTTC. This codes for CASSLDRGKTGYTF.

This rearrangement joins TRBV6-1 to TRBJ2-4, with D possibly called TRBD1 or TRBD2 (5 bases each). V was clipped by 6 bases and J by 3 bases, with 15 bases between them. This CDR3 has 15 amino acids. The germline V gene encodes CDR1 MNHNS and CDR2 SASEGT. The CDR3: CASRTESSVKNIQYF. In DNA, the CDR3 is TGTGCCAGCAGGACAGAGAGTAGCGTCAAAAACATTCAGTACTTC.

The chain couples TRBV11-2 to TRBJ2-7; 8 bases map to TRBD1. TRBJ2-1 explains the end of the DNA better; the J call may be wrong. The CDR3 is 15 residues long. Germline values: CDR1 SGHAT, CDR2 FQNNGV. The CDR3: CASRGQGLSWDEQFF. CDR3 in DNA: TGTGCCAGCAGAGGACAGGGCCTAAGTTGGGATGAGCAGTTCTTC.

In its sample, this clonotype was seen many times. V and J are TRBV7-9 and TRBJ2-5; 8 nucleotides match TRBD2. The better agreement between TRBJ2-7 and the DNA end casts doubt on the J call. CDR3 size: 15 residues. Germline CDR1 is SEHNR and CDR2 is FQNEAQ (reference sequence). This CDR3 reads CASSPSGGTLVEQYF. The DNA of the CDR3 is TGTGCCAGCAGCCCTTCGGGAGGGACTCTTGTCGAGCAGTACTTC.

Note on this clonotype: One end of the junction fails to match germline, which may point to a read error. This chain connects TRBV7-8 to TRBJ2-3; D perhaps matches TRBD2 (6 bases). This CDR3 spans 12 amino acids. CDR1 SGHVS and CDR2 FQNEAQ come from the germline V gene. CDR3 nucleotide sequence: TGCGCGGGGCGGCGGGCCAGGGATACGCAGTATTTT. It specifies CAGRRARDTQYF.

About this clonotype: At one end, the junction sequence differs from germline, possibly due to a read error. This chain uses TRBV7-3 with TRBJ2-3; TRBD2 is a possible D gene (7 bases). Per germline, CDR1 SGHTA and CDR2 FQGTGA. The CDR3 is 17 amino acids. The CDR3 nucleotides read TGTGCCAGCAGCCTGGGACTGGGGGGGGGGGGCGAAGATACGCAGTATTTC. It translates to CASSLGLGGGGEDTQYF.